One sample yielded the 25 T cell receptor beta chains listed below, sequenced in a study of T cells in Graves' hyperthyroidism and ophthalmopathy. Authors of the study amplified TCR beta CDR3 regions from RNA transcripts. The study used the HTBI primer set for a first-round RT-PCR of the TCR CDR3. TCRdb called the multiplex PCR reads again in MiXCR, with one record for every CDR3 protein. The top ten hold around 20% of the sample, which has roughly 570,000 distinct CDR3 sequences, 40% to 55% seen once. Input material: peripheral blood or thyroid tissue (not recorded which). These receptors originate from an adult woman with Graves' disease, either hyperthyroidism or ophthalmopathy (not recorded which).

The V call is TRBV19, the J call TRBJ2-7, with a weak D call TRBD1 (6 bases). The V end was cut by 2 bases, the J end by 3 bases, with 14 bases between. Germline V gene data show CDR1 as LNHDA and CDR2 as SQIVND (reference sequence). The CDR3 is made up of 15 amino acids. CDR3 DNA sequence: TGTGCCAGTAGTATAAGCGCAGGACAGAGCTACGAGCAGTACTTC. Encoded protein: CASSISAGQSYEQYF.

The chain combines TRBV25-1 with TRBJ1-3; the D is unclear. V was cut by 8 bases and J by 2 bases, with 19 bases left in between. Germline loops: CDR1 MGHDK, CDR2 SYGVNS. This CDR3 has 16 residues. CDR3 sequence reads: CASSPNDFRPGNTIYF. The CDR3 nucleotides read TGTGCCAGCTCACCAAACGATTTCCGCCCTGGAAACACCATATATTTT.

This clonotype was observed a handful of times. CDR3 sequence: CASSLEQFF. The CDR3 nucleotides are TGTGCCAGCAGCTTAGAGCAGTTCTTC. The V and J genes are TRBV7-9 and TRBJ2-1; D gene unclear. CDR1 is SEHNR, CDR2 FQNEAQ, per germline (reference sequence). V lost 1 base, J lost 11 bases, and 0 bases lay in between. The CDR3 length is 9 residues.

In regard to this clonotype: A clone one base away is much larger, so this may be a read error. This chain connects TRBV20-1 to TRBJ1-5; the D is unclear. The CDR3 spans 13 residues. V lost 6 bases, J lost 3 bases, and 12 bases lay in between. CDR1 and CDR2 (germline): DFQATT, SNEGSKA (reference sequence). The CDR3 loop is CSATKPPNQPQHF. The CDR3 region has the DNA TGCAGTGCAACCAAACCCCCCAATCAGCCCCAGCATTTT.

This clonotype was counted ten times or more. This rearrangement joins TRBV11-2 to TRBJ1-3, with D unclear. V was clipped by 10 bases and J by 1 base, with 8 bases between them. CDR3 length equals 12 residues. Germline assignment: CDR1 SGHAT and CDR2 FQNNGV. The CDR3 nucleotides read TGTGCCACGGCGACTTCTGGAAACACCATATATTTT. It encodes CATATSGNTIYF.

This clonotype was seen many times. V and J are TRBV20-1 and TRBJ2-5; the match to TRBD1 covers 12 bases. Germline assignment: CDR1 DFQATT and CDR2 SNEGSKA (reference sequence). The CDR3 sequence is 15 residues long. J lost 5 bases, V lost 6 bases, and 10 bases had no gene match. CDR3 DNA sequence: TGCAGTGCCGCTACTCCGGGACAGGGGGCGGAGACCCAGTACTTC. This gives the protein CSAATPGQGAETQYF.

V usage is TRBV9 and J usage is TRBJ1-2, with a tentative D call TRBD1 (5 bases). There are 15 residues in the CDR3. Germline lookup yields CDR1 SGDLS and CDR2 YYNGEE. Trimming shortened V by 0 bases and J by 8 bases, and 17 bases separated the two germline ends. The CDR3 here is CASSVERGGGIGYTF. The CDR3 bases are TGTGCCAGCAGCGTAGAGAGGGGAGGCGGGATCGGCTACACCTTC. Combining the CDR3 with reference TRBV9 and TRBJ1-2 gives the whole variable domain DSGVTQTPKHLITATGQRVTLRCSPRSGDLSVYWYQQSLDQGLQFLIQYYNGEERAKGNILERFSAQQFPDLHSELNLSSLELGDSALYFCASSVERGGGIGYTFGSGTRLTVV.

The chain recombines TRBV18 with TRBJ1-4; D unresolved. V lost 4 bases and J 4 bases, leaving 7 bases between the germline ends. This CDR3 contains 13 residues. Germline CDR1 reads KGHSH; CDR2 reads LQKENI. The CDR3 protein is CASSLTSNEKLFF. The DNA of the CDR3 is TGTGCCAGCTCACTGACCAGTAATGAAAAACTGTTTTTT.

This clonotype has a single count. The chain employs TRBV5-6 and TRBJ1-2; 7 nucleotides line up with TRBD1. V lost 4 bases and J lost 3; bases outside the gene matches: 9. The CDR3 contains 15 residues. Germline CDR1 reads SGHDT; CDR2 reads YYEEEE. DNA for the CDR3: TGTGCCAGCAGCCCTAGGGGGCAGGGGGACTATGGCTACACCTTC. It translates to CASSPRGQGDYGYTF.

This chain connects TRBV10-3 to TRBJ1-1, with 7 bases aligning to TRBD1. The CDR3 loop spans 13 amino acids. The V segment lost 4 bases and the J segment 3 bases; nucleotides outside the gene matches: 2. CDR1 ENHRY and CDR2 SYGVKD come from the germline V gene. This CDR3 reads CAISGDSHTEAFF. CDR3 in DNA: TGTGCCATCAGTGGGGACAGCCACACTGAAGCTTTCTTT.

There are many counts of this clonotype. The V call is TRBV6-5, the J call TRBJ2-2; the match to TRBD2 covers 8 bases. The trim removed 6 bases at V and 4 bases at J, leaving 7 bases unmatched. The germline gives CDR1 MNHEY, CDR2 SVGAGI. The CDR3 has 15 residues. For the CDR3, the DNA is TGTGCCAGCAGAAGGGGACTAGGAAGCACCGGGGAGCTGTTTTTT. Its protein product is CASRRGLGSTGELFF.

This clonotype was seen ten or more times. DNA for the CDR3: TGTGCCAGCAGCTTAAGGAGGACTGAAGCTTTCTTT. Translating it yields CASSLRRTEAFF. This chain joins TRBV7-8 and TRBJ1-1; D gene ambiguous. With 2 bases removed from V and 5 bases from J, the gap between germline ends came to 6 bases. The V gene's germline CDR1 is SGHVS and CDR2 FQNEAQ. This CDR3 has 12 residues.

Ten or more counts support this clonotype. CDR3 sequence: CASSQDKYYEQYF. In DNA form, the CDR3 reads TGCGCCAGCAGCCAAGATAAGTACTACGAGCAGTACTTC. The V gene is TRBV4-1, the J gene TRBJ2-7; D is undetermined. This CDR3 is 13 amino acids long. V lost 0 bases and J lost 3, with 6 bases in between. The V gene's germline CDR1 is MGHRA and CDR2 YSYEKL.

The chain uses TRBV5-1 and TRBJ2-3; TRBD2 might be the D (5 bases). Germline V CDR1 and CDR2: SGHRS, YFSETQ. Trimming removed 0 bases from V and 0 bases from J, with 8 bases in between. This CDR3 has 15 residues. This chain's CDR3 is CASSLVARSTDTQYF. In DNA, the CDR3 is TGCGCCAGCAGCTTGGTAGCGAGAAGCACAGATACGCAGTATTTT.

The rearrangement links TRBV12-3 or TRBV12-4 to TRBJ1-2; TRBD1 is a possible D gene (6 bases). V was shortened by 8 bases and J by 10 bases, with 20 bases between the two germline ends. The CDR3 is 13 amino acids. CDR3 sequence: CASGAGGEVLYTF. CDR3 DNA: TGTGCCAGCGGGGCGGGGGGCGAAGTCCTCTACACCTTC.

This clonotype has a handful of counts. The J gene is TRBJ2-3, the V gene TRBV5-1, with 11 bases matching TRBD1. The CDR3 has 15 residues. Germline assignment: CDR1 SGHRS and CDR2 YFSETQ. V shed 2 bases, J shed 2 bases, and the junction held 1 base outside the gene matches. DNA for the CDR3: TGCGCCAGCAGCTTTGGACAGGGGGCCACAGATACGCAGTATTTT. Translation: CASSFGQGATDTQYF.

The J gene is TRBJ2-5, the V gene TRBV11-2; 7 bases match TRBD2. Germline V gene data show CDR1 as SGHAT and CDR2 as FQNNGV. The J segment lost 4 bases and the V segment lost 5 bases, leaving 16 bases of the junction unmatched. The CDR3 consists of 17 residues. CDR3 coding DNA: TGTGCCAGCAGCCTCTACCGTGGCGGGAGAAGTTTAGAGACCCAGTACTTC. Protein: CASSLYRGGRSLETQYF.

In its sample, this clonotype was seen many times. The V gene is TRBV12-3 or TRBV12-4, the J gene TRBJ2-2; the D is unclear. The V gene lost 7 bases and the J gene lost 1 base, with 7 bases spanning the gap. The CDR3 contains 13 residues. The DNA of the CDR3 is TGTGCCAGCACCCCTTTGAACACCGGGGAGCTGTTTTTT. Its translation is CASTPLNTGELFF.

This clonotype was seen ten or more times. The chain carries TRBV7-8 and TRBJ2-7; 7 positions match TRBD1. CDR1 and CDR2 (germline): SGHVS, FQNEAQ. CDR3 length: 16 amino acids. V shed 5 bases, J shed 3 bases, and the junction held 13 bases outside the gene matches. The CDR3 DNA sequence: TGTGCCAGCAGCAGAACCACCGGGACAGTTTTCTACGAGCAGTACTTC. Amino acids: CASSRTTGTVFYEQYF.

This clonotype was observed a few times. The rearrangement joins TRBV13 to TRBJ1-1; D not certain. Per the germline V gene, CDR1 is PRHDT and CDR2 is FYEKMQ (reference sequence). The length of the CDR3 is 14 residues. Trimming took off 5 bases at V and 1 base at J, with 11 bases between the two ends. The CDR3 bases are TGTGCCAGCAGCCACCCGACCGAGAACACTGAAGCTTTCTTT. It codes for CASSHPTENTEAFF.

CDR3 DNA sequence: TGTGCCATCAGTGATCGGGACACCTCCTACGAGCAGTACTTC. This codes for CAISDRDTSYEQYF. The V and J genes are TRBV10-3 and TRBJ2-7; weak D call: TRBD1 (6 bases). Germline V gene lookup returns CDR1 ENHRY and CDR2 SYGVKD. This CDR3 is 14 amino acids long. The V end lost 3 bases, the J end lost 0 bases, and 9 bases lay between the germline ends.

This clonotype was observed at least ten times. The V gene is TRBV20-1, the J gene TRBJ2-5; D perhaps matches TRBD1 (5 bases). Trimming removed 7 bases at V and 4 bases at J, with 10 bases between. The germline gives CDR1 DFQATT, CDR2 SNEGSKA (reference sequence). The CDR3 spans 11 residues. The CDR3 is CSGRGVETQYF. In DNA form, the CDR3 reads TGCAGTGGAAGGGGTGTAGAGACCCAGTACTTC.

This chain uses TRBV7-2 with TRBJ2-5; 9 positions match TRBD2. From germline, CDR1 is SGHTA and CDR2 FQGNSA. The CDR3 extends over 14 amino acids. Trimming took 11 bases from V and 5 from J; bases not matched to a gene: 12. CDR3 region: CACAGVAGAETQYF. Here the CDR3 DNA reads TGTGCCTGCGCGGGAGTAGCGGGAGCGGAGACCCAGTACTTC.

The chain has TRBV20-1 and TRBJ2-7; the D gene is possibly TRBD1 (5 bases). Between the trimmed V and J ends, which lost 7 bases and 0 bases, there was a span of 13 bases. Germline-derived CDR1 and CDR2 are DFQATT and SNEGSKA (reference sequence). The CDR3 runs to 13 residues. CDR3 amino acids: CSGETVSSYEQYF. The CDR3 DNA is TGCAGTGGTGAGACAGTCAGCTCCTACGAGCAGTACTTC.

The chain links TRBV2 to TRBJ1-4, with D perhaps matching TRBD1 (6 bases). Trimming removed 4 bases at V and 4 bases at J, with 13 bases between. This CDR3 region has 15 residues. CDR1 is SNHLY and CDR2 is FYNNEI in the germline V gene. CDR3 bases: TGTGCCAGCAGTGCACAGGGTGGGAATAATGAAAAACTGTTTTTT. Its translation is CASSAQGGNNEKLFF.